This T cell receptor (beta chain) was identified in a study of blood T cell repertoires in COVID-19. Study background: Acute-phase and convalescent COVID-19 samples originated in the United States, Italy and Spain. The analysed material was cDNA or gDNA that came from T cells, B-cell-depleted T cells, or PBMCs.

Followed longitudinally, the Seattle patients had been enrolled during active infection. Assay: immunoSEQ multiplex PCR; the TCRdb copy retains only in-frame clones and omits some. The sample includes approximately 440,000 clones, 70% to 90% of them seen just once. This clonotype was sampled from a woman in her 50s with COVID-19, enrolled during active disease. The sequenced sample consisted of peripheral blood.

The CDR3 region is CASSLERRRLSGNTIYF. DNA for the CDR3: TGTGCCAGCAGTTTAGAGCGACGGCGCCTCTCTGGAAACACCATATATTTT. V is TRBV27 and J is TRBJ1-3; D call uncertain. The CDR3 extends over 17 amino acids. The ends were cut back, 2 bases at V and 0 bases at J, with 14 bases in the middle. Germline values: CDR1 MNHEY, CDR2 SMNVEV (reference sequence).